The 2 T cell receptor beta chains given below trace back to one sample, sequenced in a study of Graves' ophthalmopathy and Graves' hyperthyroidism. Investigators amplified TCR beta CDR3 regions from RNA transcripts. First-round RT-PCR used HTBI primers; second-round multiplex PCR followed. TCRdb passed the multiplex PCR reads through MiXCR, listing each CDR3 protein once. The table has some 380,000 distinct CDR3 sequences, just over 15% seen once. Sequenced material: peripheral blood. These receptors were collected from a woman in her late teens or twenties with stable Graves' hyperthyroidism.

This chain uses TRBV4-1 with TRBJ2-7; D not certain. CDR3 length: 16 residues. The V gene lost 0 bases and the J gene lost 3 bases, with 15 bases spanning the gap. Looked up from germline, CDR1 is MGHRA and CDR2 is YSYEKL. CDR3: CASSQEGPQNYYEQYF. CDR3 in DNA: TGCGCCAGCAGCCAAGAAGGCCCGCAGAATTACTACGAGCAGTACTTC.

This clonotype was counted many times. The V call is TRBV6-2 or TRBV6-3, the J call TRBJ1-1; D is unclear. This CDR3 has 14 amino acids. V dropped 5 bases and J dropped 0 bases, with 10 bases sitting between them. From germline, CDR1 is MNHEY and CDR2 SVGEGT. CDR3 sequence: CASSRHTMNTEAFF. The CDR3 DNA follows: TGTGCCAGCAGTCGACATACCATGAACACTGAAGCTTTCTTT.